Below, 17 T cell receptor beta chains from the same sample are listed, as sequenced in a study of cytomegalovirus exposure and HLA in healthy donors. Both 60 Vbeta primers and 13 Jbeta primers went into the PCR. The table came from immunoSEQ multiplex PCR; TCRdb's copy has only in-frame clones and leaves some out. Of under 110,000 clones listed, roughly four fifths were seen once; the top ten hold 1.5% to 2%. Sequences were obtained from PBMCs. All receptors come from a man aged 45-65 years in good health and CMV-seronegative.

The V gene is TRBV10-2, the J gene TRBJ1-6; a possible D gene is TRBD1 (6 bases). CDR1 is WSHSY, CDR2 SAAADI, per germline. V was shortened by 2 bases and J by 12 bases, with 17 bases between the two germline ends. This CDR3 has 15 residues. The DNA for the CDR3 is TGCGCCAGCAGTGAGCAACAGGGAGGGGGGATACCCCTCCACTTT. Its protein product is CASSEQQGGGIPLHF.

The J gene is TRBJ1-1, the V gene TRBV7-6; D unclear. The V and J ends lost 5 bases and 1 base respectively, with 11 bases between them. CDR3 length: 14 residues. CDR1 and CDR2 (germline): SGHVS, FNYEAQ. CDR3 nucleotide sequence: TGTGCCAGCAGCCCGTCCCCGGGGAACACTGAAGCTTTCTTT. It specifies CASSPSPGNTEAFF.

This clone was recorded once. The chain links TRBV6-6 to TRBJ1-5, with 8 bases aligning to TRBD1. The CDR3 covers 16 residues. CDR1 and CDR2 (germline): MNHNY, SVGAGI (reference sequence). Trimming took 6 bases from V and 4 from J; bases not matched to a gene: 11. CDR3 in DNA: TGTGCCAGCAGACGTACCGACAGGGGCCATAATCAGCCCCAGCATTTT. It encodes CASRRTDRGHNQPQHF.

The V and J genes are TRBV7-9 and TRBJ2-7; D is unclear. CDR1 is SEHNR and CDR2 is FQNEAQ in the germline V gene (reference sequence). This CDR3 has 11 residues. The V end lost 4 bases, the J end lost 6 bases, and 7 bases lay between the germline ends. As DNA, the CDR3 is TGTGCCAGCAGCTCTAATCTCGAGCAGTACTTC. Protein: CASSSNLEQYF.

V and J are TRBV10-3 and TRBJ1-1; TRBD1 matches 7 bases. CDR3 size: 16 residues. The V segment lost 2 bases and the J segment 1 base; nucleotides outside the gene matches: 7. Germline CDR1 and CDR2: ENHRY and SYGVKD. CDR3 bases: TGTGCCATCAGTGAGGTATCAGGGGGGCCGAACACTGAAGCTTTCTTT. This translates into CAISEVSGGPNTEAFF.

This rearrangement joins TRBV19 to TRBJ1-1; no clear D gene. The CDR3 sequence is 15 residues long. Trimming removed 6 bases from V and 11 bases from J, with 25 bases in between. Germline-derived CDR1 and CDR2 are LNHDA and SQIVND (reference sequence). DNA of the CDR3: TGTGCCAGTAGGATCGAAACTTGGGGAGCCGGGGATGCTTTCTTT. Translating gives CASRIETWGAGDAFF.

CDR3 sequence: CASSSRRGWVTEAFF. The CDR3 DNA is TGTGCCAGCAGCTCTCGACGGGGGTGGGTCACTGAAGCTTTCTTT. V and J are TRBV21-1 and TRBJ1-1. TRBV21-1 is marked as a pseudogene. This CDR3 is 15 amino acids long.

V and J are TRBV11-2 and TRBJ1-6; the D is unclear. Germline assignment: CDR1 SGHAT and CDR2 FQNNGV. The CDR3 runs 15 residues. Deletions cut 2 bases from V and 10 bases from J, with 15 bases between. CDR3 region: CASSLQPGSASPLHF. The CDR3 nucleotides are TGTGCCAGCAGCTTACAACCGGGGTCTGCCTCACCCCTCCACTTT. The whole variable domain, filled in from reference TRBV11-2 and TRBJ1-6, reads EAGVAQSPRYKIIEKRQSVAFWCNPISGHATLYWYQQILGQGPKLLIQFQNNGVVDDSQLPKDRFSAERLKGVDSTLKIQPAKLEDSAVYLCASSLQPGSASPLHFGNGTRLTVT.

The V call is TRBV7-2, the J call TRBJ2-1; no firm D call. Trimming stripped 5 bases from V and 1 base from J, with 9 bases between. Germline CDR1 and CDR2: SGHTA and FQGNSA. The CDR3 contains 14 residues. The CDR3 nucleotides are TGTGCCAGCAGCCCCAGCGCGTCCTACAATGAGCAGTTCTTC. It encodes CASSPSASYNEQFF.

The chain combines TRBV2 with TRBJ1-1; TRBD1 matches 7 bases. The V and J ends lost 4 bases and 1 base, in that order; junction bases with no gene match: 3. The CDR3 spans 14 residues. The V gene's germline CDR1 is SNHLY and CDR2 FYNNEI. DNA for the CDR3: TGTGCCAGCAGTGGACAGGGCTCGAACACTGAAGCTTTCTTT. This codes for CASSGQGSNTEAFF.

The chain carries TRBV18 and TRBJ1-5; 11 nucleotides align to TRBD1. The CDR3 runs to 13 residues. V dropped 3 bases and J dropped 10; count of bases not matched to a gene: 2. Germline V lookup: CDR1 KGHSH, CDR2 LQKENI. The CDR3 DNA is TGTGCCAGCTCACCGGGACAGGGGGAACCCCAGCATTTT. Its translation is CASSPGQGEPQHF.

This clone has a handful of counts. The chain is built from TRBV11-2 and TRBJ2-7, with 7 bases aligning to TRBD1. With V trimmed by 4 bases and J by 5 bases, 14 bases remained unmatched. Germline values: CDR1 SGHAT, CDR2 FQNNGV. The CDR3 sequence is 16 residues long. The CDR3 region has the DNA TGTGCCAGCAGCTCTCAACAGGGGCGTCTAAGGGACGAGCAGTACTTC. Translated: CASSSQQGRLRDEQYF.

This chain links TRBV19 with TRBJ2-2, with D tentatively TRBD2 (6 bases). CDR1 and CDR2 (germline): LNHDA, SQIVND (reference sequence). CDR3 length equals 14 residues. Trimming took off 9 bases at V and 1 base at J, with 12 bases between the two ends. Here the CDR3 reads CASRGSRNTGELFF. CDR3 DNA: TGTGCCAGCCGGGGGTCCCGGAACACCGGGGAGCTGTTTTTT.

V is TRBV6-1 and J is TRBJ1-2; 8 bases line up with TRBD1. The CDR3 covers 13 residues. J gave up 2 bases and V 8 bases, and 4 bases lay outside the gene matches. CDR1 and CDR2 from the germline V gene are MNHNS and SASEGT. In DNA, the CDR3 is TGTGCCAGCCGATGGACAGGGAACTATGGCTACACCTTC. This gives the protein CASRWTGNYGYTF.

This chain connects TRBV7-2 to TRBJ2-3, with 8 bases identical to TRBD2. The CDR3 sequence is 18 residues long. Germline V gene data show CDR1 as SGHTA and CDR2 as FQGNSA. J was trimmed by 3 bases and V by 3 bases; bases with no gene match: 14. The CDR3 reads CASSFDAGGGGGTDTQYF. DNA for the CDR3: TGTGCCAGCAGCTTTGATGCCGGGGGGGGCGGCGGGACAGATACGCAGTATTTT.

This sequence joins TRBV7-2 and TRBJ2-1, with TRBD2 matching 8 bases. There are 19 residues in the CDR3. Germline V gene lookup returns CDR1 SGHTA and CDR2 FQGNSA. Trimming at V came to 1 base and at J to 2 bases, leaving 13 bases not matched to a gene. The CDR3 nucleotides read TGTGCCAGCAGCTTAGAAACTCACCAGGGACTAGGGACCTACAATGAGCAGTTCTTC. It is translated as CASSLETHQGLGTYNEQFF.

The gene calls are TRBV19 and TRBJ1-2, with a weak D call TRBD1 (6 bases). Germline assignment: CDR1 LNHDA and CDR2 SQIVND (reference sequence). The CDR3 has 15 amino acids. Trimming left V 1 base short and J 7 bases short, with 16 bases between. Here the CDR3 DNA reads TGTGCCAGTAGTATAGCGGGGACAACGGGTTCTGGCTACACCTTC. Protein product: CASSIAGTTGSGYTF.